Presented here are 21 T cell receptor beta chains from one specimen sequenced in a study of vaccination effects on CD4 cells after COVID-19 (dated by TCRdb to 2022 to 2024). Library method: the immunoSEQ multiplex PCR assay. TCRdb stores this immuneACCESS table with in-frame sequences only. Part of the clones is absent; in the studies checked, under half of the shortfall reflects unresolved V genes, and no reason is known for the rest. Recorded for this sample are more than 35,000 clones; more than 65% of them occurred a single time. The top ten clones comprise under 10% of the sample. After less than 13 days of culture, CD4+ T cells were isolated with the EasySep CD4+ T cell isolation kit. Each participant received two doses of an mRNA SARS-CoV-2 vaccine, either BNT162b2 or mRNA-1273. These receptors are not linked to any known antigen. The specimen comprised CD4+ T cells from PBMCs cultured without peptide, sampled after COVID-19 vaccination. The receptors originated from a human donor who received a COVID-19 vaccine.

This clone was seen a handful of times. The chain recombines TRBV24-1 with TRBJ2-3, with D hard to call. The germline V gene has CDR1 KGHDR and CDR2 SFDVKD. The V gene lost 9 bases and the J gene lost 5 bases, with 8 bases spanning the gap. The CDR3 extends over 11 amino acids. The CDR3 spells CATVYQDTQYF. CDR3 in DNA: TGTGCCACCGTTTATCAAGATACGCAGTATTTT.

J is TRBJ2-1 and V is TRBV11-2; weak D call: TRBD2 (6 bases). V lost 5 bases and J 3 bases, leaving 14 bases between the germline ends. The CDR3 length is 15 residues. CDR1 is SGHAT, CDR2 FQNNGV, per germline. The CDR3 DNA is TGTGCCAGCAGCCAGCTCCGGGGGAACTACAATGAGCAGTTCTTC. Its translation is CASSQLRGNYNEQFF.

The V and J genes are TRBV27 and TRBJ1-2; 9 nucleotides align to TRBD1. The germline CDR1 and CDR2 sequences are MNHEY and SMNVEV (reference sequence). The CDR3 has 16 residues. The J segment lost 0 bases and the V segment lost 3 bases, leaving 5 bases of the junction unmatched. The CDR3 sequence: CASSLGTGRSNYGYTF. The CDR3 DNA follows: TGTGCCAGCAGTTTGGGGACAGGGCGCTCTAACTATGGCTACACCTTC.

CDR3 in DNA: TGTGCCAGCAGCTTTTGGGGCGACACCATATATTTT. The encoded protein is CASSFWGDTIYF. V usage is TRBV5-4 and J usage is TRBJ1-3; a possible D gene is TRBD1 (5 bases). The germline V gene encodes CDR1 SGHNT and CDR2 YYREEE (reference sequence). This CDR3 is 12 amino acids long. V lost 2 bases and J lost 8, with 8 bases in between.

The genes are TRBV19 and TRBJ2-1; 13 bases match TRBD2. Unmatched junction bases numbered 10, after V lost 6 bases and J lost 8 bases. The CDR3 consists of 16 residues. CDR1 and CDR2 (germline): LNHDA, SQIVND (reference sequence). CDR3 in amino acids: CASSGSGTSGTHEQFF. The DNA of the CDR3 is TGTGCCAGTAGCGGCTCCGGGACTAGCGGGACCCATGAGCAGTTCTTC.

The CDR3 loop is CASSSAQGRETQYF. The CDR3 region has the DNA TGTGCCAGTAGTAGTGCTCAGGGAAGGGAGACCCAGTACTTC. V is TRBV19 and J is TRBJ2-5, with a tentative D call TRBD1 (5 bases). The CDR3 is 14 amino acids. The V gene's germline CDR1 is LNHDA and CDR2 SQIVND (reference sequence). V was shortened by 4 bases and J by 5 bases, with 14 bases between the two germline ends.

The V and J genes are TRBV5-4 and TRBJ1-1; the D gene is possibly TRBD1 (6 bases). The CDR3 has 13 amino acids. Trimming took 3 bases from V and 6 from J, leaving 12 bases between them. Germline CDR1 reads SGHNT; CDR2 reads YYREEE (reference sequence). This CDR3 is CASSWKGTPEAFF. DNA for the CDR3: TGTGCCAGCAGCTGGAAAGGGACACCTGAAGCTTTCTTT.

This clone was counted only a few times. The V gene is TRBV30, the J gene TRBJ2-7; possible D gene TRBD2, 5 bases. The CDR3 sequence is 12 residues long. Germline CDR1 is GTSNPN and CDR2 is SVGIG (reference sequence). V was shortened by 3 bases and J by 0 bases, with 6 bases between the two germline ends. For the CDR3, the DNA is TGTGCCTGGAGCCGGGGCTCCTACGAGCAGTACTTC. This encodes CAWSRGSYEQYF.

The chain uses TRBV19 and TRBJ1-5; D is unresolved. V was trimmed by 7 bases and J by 0 bases, leaving 7 bases between them. CDR1 and CDR2 from the germline V gene are LNHDA and SQIVND (reference sequence). The CDR3 covers 13 residues. The DNA of the CDR3 is TGTGCCAGTATGGTCCATAGCAATCAGCCCCAGCATTTT. Protein sequence: CASMVHSNQPQHF.

This rearrangement joins TRBV4-2 to TRBJ1-1; 8 nucleotides align to TRBD1. Germline-derived CDR1 and CDR2 are LGHNA and YNFKEQ. With V trimmed by 1 base and J by 6 bases, 7 bases remained unmatched. The CDR3 is made up of 15 amino acids. The CDR3 here is CASSQGQGAVAEAFF. Written as DNA, the CDR3 is TGTGCCAGCAGCCAAGGGCAGGGGGCTGTCGCTGAAGCTTTCTTT.

Only one count was recorded for this clone. CDR3 sequence reads: CSVDGAGYGYTF. The CDR3 DNA follows: TGCAGCGTTGATGGGGCCGGCTATGGCTACACCTTC. The V gene is TRBV29-1, the J gene TRBJ1-2, with D possibly being TRBD1 (5 bases). CDR3 length: 12 residues. The V and J ends lost 3 bases and 4 bases respectively, with 9 bases between them. CDR1 is SQVTM, CDR2 ANQGSEA, per germline.

The chain employs TRBV3-1 (or the pseudogene TRBV3-2) and TRBJ2-7; 8 bases match TRBD1. The V segment lost 0 bases and the J segment 4 bases; nucleotides outside the gene matches: 8. The CDR3 extends over 16 amino acids. Per germline, CDR1 LGHDT and CDR2 YNNKEL (reference sequence). CDR3 nucleotides: TGTGCCAGCAGCCAAGATCCGCCCGACAGGGGTTACGAGCAGTACTTC. Translation gives CASSQDPPDRGYEQYF.

This clone turned up a few times. The chain couples TRBV6-6 to TRBJ2-7, with TRBD2 matching 10 bases. Germline V lookup: CDR1 MNHNY, CDR2 SVGAGI (reference sequence). The CDR3 covers 14 residues. Losses at the gene ends were 8 bases for V and 6 bases for J; bases not matched to a gene: 10. CDR3 in DNA: TGTGCCAGCTCCACCGGGACTAGCGACCCCGAGCAGTACTTC. Amino acids: CASSTGTSDPEQYF.

CDR3 bases: TGTGCCAGTAGGAAGACTAGCGGGAAAACCTACAATGAGCAGTTCTTC. This translates into CASRKTSGKTYNEQFF. The chain has TRBV19 and TRBJ2-1; 11 nucleotides match TRBD2. Germline CDR1 and CDR2: LNHDA and SQIVND (reference sequence). The V segment lost 6 bases and the J segment 2 bases; nucleotides outside the gene matches: 6. The CDR3 consists of 16 residues.

In this sample, this clone turned up once. V is TRBV10-3 and J is TRBJ2-7; 10 positions agree with TRBD2. V shed 9 bases and J 4 bases; nucleotides not matched to a gene: 9. The germline V gene encodes CDR1 ENHRY and CDR2 SYGVKD. CDR3 size: 14 residues. The CDR3, as DNA: TGTGCCATGCGAGCTAGCGGGAGCCCTTACGAGCAGTACTTC. This encodes CAMRASGSPYEQYF.

The chain carries TRBV11-2 and TRBJ1-2, with 9 positions matching TRBD1. The germline gives CDR1 SGHAT, CDR2 FQNNGV. This CDR3 region has 16 residues. V dropped 4 bases and J dropped 3; count of bases not matched to a gene: 9. This chain's CDR3 is CASSSNRGQGDYGYTF. CDR3 nucleotide sequence: TGTGCCAGCAGCTCCAACAGGGGGCAAGGTGACTATGGCTACACCTTC.

The J gene is TRBJ2-3, the V gene TRBV25-1; TRBD1 or TRBD2 may be the D gene (5 bases each). Germline lookup yields CDR1 MGHDK and CDR2 SYGVNS. The CDR3 is made up of 15 amino acids. Trimming removed 9 bases at V and 4 bases at J, with 20 bases between. Written as DNA, the CDR3 is TGTGCCAGTTCACCCGGGGCAATTAGGTCAGATACGCAGTATTTT. It translates to CASSPGAIRSDTQYF.

The chain carries TRBV18 and TRBJ2-5; TRBD2 matches 12 bases. This CDR3 region has 15 residues. V shed 8 bases, J shed 2 bases, and the junction held 6 bases outside the gene matches. Germline V gene sequence: CDR1 KGHSH, CDR2 LQKENI. The CDR3 region has the DNA TGTGCCAGCGCACGGACTAGCGGGGTACAAGAGACCCAGTACTTC. Protein sequence: CASARTSGVQETQYF. Together with reference TRBV18 and TRBJ2-5, the CDR3 gives the full variable domain: NAGVMQNPRHLVRRRGQEARLRCSPMKGHSHVYWYRQLPEEGLKFMVYLQKENIIDESGMPKERFSAEFPKEGPSILRIQQVVRGDSAAYFCASARTSGVQETQYFGPGTRLLVL.

The gene calls are TRBV7-9 and TRBJ1-2; 7 positions match TRBD1. The CDR3 spans 15 residues. The trim removed 1 base at V and 3 bases at J, leaving 5 bases unmatched. The germline gives CDR1 SEHNR, CDR2 FQNEAQ (reference sequence). The CDR3 nucleotides are TGTGCCAGCAGCTTAGGGCAGGGGGTAGACTATGGCTACACCTTC. This sequence encodes CASSLGQGVDYGYTF.

The chain carries TRBV18 and TRBJ2-4; TRBD2 might be the D (7 bases). The ends were cut back, 2 bases at V and 0 bases at J, with 14 bases in the middle. The CDR3 covers 17 residues. Per the germline V gene, CDR1 is KGHSH and CDR2 is LQKENI. CDR3 nucleotides: TGTGCCAGCTCACCAGTCTTGCGGGGGCTAGCCAAAAACATTCAGTACTTC. This sequence encodes CASSPVLRGLAKNIQYF.

This rearrangement joins TRBV30 to TRBJ1-4, with D possibly TRBD1 on 6 matching bases. This CDR3 is built from 13 residues. Between the trimmed V and J ends, which lost 0 bases and 17 bases, there was a span of 19 bases. Germline V gene data show CDR1 as GTSNPN and CDR2 as SVGIG (reference sequence). This CDR3 reads CAWSVLTGHPTFF. CDR3 nucleotides: TGTGCCTGGAGTGTACTTACGGGACACCCAACCTTTTTT.